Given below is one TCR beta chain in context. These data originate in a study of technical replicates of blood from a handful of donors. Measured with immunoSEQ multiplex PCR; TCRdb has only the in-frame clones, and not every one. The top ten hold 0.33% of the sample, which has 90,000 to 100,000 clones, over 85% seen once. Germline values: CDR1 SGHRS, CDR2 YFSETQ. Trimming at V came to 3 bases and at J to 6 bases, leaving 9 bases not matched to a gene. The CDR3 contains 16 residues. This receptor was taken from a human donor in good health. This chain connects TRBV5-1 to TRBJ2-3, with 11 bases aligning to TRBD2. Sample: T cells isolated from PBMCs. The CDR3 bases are TGCGCCAGCAGCTCCGAACTAGCGGGAGTCGTGGATACGCAGTATTTT. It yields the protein CASSSELAGVVDTQYF.